This TCR beta chain was captured by sequencing in a study of T cells in Graves' hyperthyroidism and ophthalmopathy. Authors of the study amplified TCR beta CDR3 regions from RNA transcripts. First-round RT-PCR with HTBI primers amplified the TCR CDR3 region. TCRdb reprocessed the multiplex PCR reads with MiXCR, giving one entry per CDR3 protein. The sample includes 210,000 or so distinct CDR3 sequences, over 15% seen only once; the top ten take approximately 50%. The CDR3 extends over 17 amino acids. Germline V CDR1 and CDR2: SGHNT, YYREEE (reference sequence). V shed 3 bases and J shed 0 bases, with 13 bases lying between them. Hyperthyroidism patients were newly diagnosed, had disease duration under 2 months, and were aged 18 to 65 years.

The chain joins TRBV5-4 to TRBJ2-6; maybe TRBD1 (5 bases). The clonotype comes from a man in his forties or fifties with Graves' hyperthyroidism. Sequenced: blood. The CDR3 loop is CASSSPTEYSGANVLTF. The DNA of the CDR3 is TGTGCCAGCAGCTCACCGACAGAATACTCTGGGGCCAACGTCCTGACTTTC.